This TCR beta chain was recorded in a study of cytomegalovirus exposure and HLA in healthy donors. Trimming took 4 bases from V and 5 from J; bases not matched to a gene: 16. CDR3 length: 18 amino acids. Germline values: CDR1 SEHNR, CDR2 FQNEAQ (reference sequence). Assay: immunoSEQ multiplex PCR; the TCRdb copy retains only in-frame clones and omits some. This sample yields some 50,000 clones, of which approximately 95% are seen a single time; approximately 6.3% belongs to the top ten. V is TRBV7-9 and J is TRBJ2-1, with TRBD2 matching 8 bases. The sample was PBMCs. The sequence was collected from a woman aged 18-35 years in good health and CMV-seronegative. CDR3 nucleotide sequence: TGTGCCAGCAGCTGGGGACCGGGAAGCCGGCGGGAGGACAATGAGCAGTTCTTC. It yields the protein CASSWGPGSRREDNEQFF.